This TCR beta chain came from a study of T cell responses to AZD1222 COVID-19 vaccine. Profiling relied on immunoSEQ multiplex PCR, and the TCRdb table lists in-frame clones only, not all of them. In the table there are roughly 90,000 clones, about 90% of which are singletons. Trimming took off 6 bases at V and 0 bases at J, with 12 bases between the two ends. Germline lookup yields CDR1 MDHEN and CDR2 SYDVKM. This CDR3 is 15 amino acids long. The chain combines TRBV28 with TRBJ1-5; D unclear. This clonotype originated in an adult in good health. The specimen was peripheral blood, collected on day 0 of MenACWY control vaccination. The CDR3 nucleotides are TGTGCCAGCAGCGTGACGGGGAATAGCAATCAGCCCCAGCATTTT. Translated, it gives CASSVTGNSNQPQHF.